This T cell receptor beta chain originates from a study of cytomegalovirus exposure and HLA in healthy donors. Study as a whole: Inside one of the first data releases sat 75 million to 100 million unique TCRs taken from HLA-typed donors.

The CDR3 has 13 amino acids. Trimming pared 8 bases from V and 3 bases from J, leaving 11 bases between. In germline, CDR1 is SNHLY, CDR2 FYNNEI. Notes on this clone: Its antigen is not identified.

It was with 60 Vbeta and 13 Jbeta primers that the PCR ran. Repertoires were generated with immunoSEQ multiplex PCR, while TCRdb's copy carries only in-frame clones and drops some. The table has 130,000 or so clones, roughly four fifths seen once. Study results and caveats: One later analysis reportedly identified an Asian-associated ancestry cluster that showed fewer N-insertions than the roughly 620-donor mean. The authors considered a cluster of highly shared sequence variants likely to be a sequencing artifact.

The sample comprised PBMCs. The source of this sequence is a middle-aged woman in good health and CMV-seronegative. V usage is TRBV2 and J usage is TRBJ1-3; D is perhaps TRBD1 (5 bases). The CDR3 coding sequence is TGTGCCAGCCAACAGGCGGATGGAAACACCATATATTTT. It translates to CASQQADGNTIYF.